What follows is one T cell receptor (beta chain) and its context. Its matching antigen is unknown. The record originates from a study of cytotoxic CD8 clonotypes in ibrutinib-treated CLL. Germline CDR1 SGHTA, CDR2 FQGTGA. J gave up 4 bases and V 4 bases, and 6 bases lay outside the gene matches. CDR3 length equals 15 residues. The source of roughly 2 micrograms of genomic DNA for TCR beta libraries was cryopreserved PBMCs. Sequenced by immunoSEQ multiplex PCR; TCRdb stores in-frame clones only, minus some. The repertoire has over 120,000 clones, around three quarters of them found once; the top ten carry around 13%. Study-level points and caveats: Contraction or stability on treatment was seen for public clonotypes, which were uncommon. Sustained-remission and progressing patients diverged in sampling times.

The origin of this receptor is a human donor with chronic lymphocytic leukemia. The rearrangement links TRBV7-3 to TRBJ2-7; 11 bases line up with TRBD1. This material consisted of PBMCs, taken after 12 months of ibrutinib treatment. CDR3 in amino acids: CASSYAGTGGYEQYF. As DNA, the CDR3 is TGTGCCAGCAGCTACGCCGGGACAGGGGGGTACGAGCAGTACTTC.